These 20 T cell receptor beta chains were all obtained from the same sample, sequenced in a study of blood T cell repertoires in COVID-19 (dated by TCRdb to about 2020). The protocol used for the library was the immunoSEQ multiplex PCR assay. TCRdb limited this immuneACCESS table to in-frame rearrangements with V and J called. A share of clones is missing; checked studies link under half to unresolved V genes, and the rest is unexplained. This sample holds about 52,000 clones; 81% were observed only once. The ten largest make up approximately 26% of the sample. Sequenced: peripheral blood. The receptors derive from a woman aged 80 or over with COVID-19, enrolled during active disease.

The chain uses TRBV30 and TRBJ2-1, with a weak D call TRBD2 (5 bases). The CDR3 is 17 amino acids. The V gene's germline CDR1 is GTSNPN and CDR2 SVGIG (reference sequence). V lost 1 base and J 5 bases, leaving 21 bases between the germline ends. The CDR3 coding sequence is TGTGCCTGGAGTGACAACCGGGGAAACTACCTCCACAATGAGCAGTTCTTC. It encodes CAWSDNRGNYLHNEQFF.

The rearrangement links TRBV11-2 to TRBJ2-5; the match to TRBD2 covers 10 bases. CDR3 length: 14 amino acids. Germline trimming cut 5 bases from V and 5 bases from J; bases unmatched to any gene: 5. Germline CDR1 and CDR2: SGHAT and FQNNGV. CDR3 sequence: CASSARAGGETQYF. The CDR3 nucleotides are TGTGCCAGCAGCGCCCGAGCGGGGGGGGAGACCCAGTACTTC.

The V call is TRBV11-3, the J call TRBJ2-1, with D maybe TRBD1 (5 bases). V lost 3 bases to trimming and J lost 7 bases, with 13 bases between them. The CDR3 has 14 residues. Germline CDR1 and CDR2: SGHNT and YENEEA. This CDR3 reads CASSFGQGSNEQFF. The CDR3 nucleotides are TGTGCCAGCAGCTTCGGGCAGGGCAGTAATGAGCAGTTCTTC. The complete variable domain, with remaining parts taken from reference TRBV11-3 and TRBJ2-1, reads EAGVVQSPRYKIIEKKQPVAFWCNPISGHNTLYWYLQNLGQGPELLIRYENEEAVDDSQLPKDRFSAERLKGVDSTLKIQPAELGDSAVYLCASSFGQGSNEQFFGPGTRLTVL.

The rearrangement joins TRBV5-1 to TRBJ2-1; 10 bases agree with TRBD1. This CDR3 has 15 residues. Germline CDR1 and CDR2: SGHRS and YFSETQ. With 4 bases clipped from V and 13 bases from J, the junction kept 14 bases outside the gene matches. CDR3 in DNA: TGCGCCAGCAGCCGGGGGACAGGGGAGGGAATGGTACAGTTCTTC. Protein: CASSRGTGEGMVQFF. The complete variable domain, with remaining parts taken from reference TRBV5-1 and TRBJ2-1, reads KAGVTQTPRYLIKTRGQQVTLSCSPISGHRSVSWYQQTPGQGLQFLFEYFSETQRNKGNFPGRFSGRQFSNSRSEMNVSTLELGDSALYLCASSRGTGEGMVQFFGPGTRLTVL.

The rearrangement links TRBV5-6 to TRBJ1-2; 8 bases align to TRBD1. Trimming removed 3 bases from V and 5 bases from J; junction bases left unmatched: 12. This CDR3 has 16 residues. The germline V gene encodes CDR1 SGHDT and CDR2 YYEEEE. CDR3 sequence (DNA): TGTGCCAGCAGCTCCCCGAGGACAGGGAATAGTTATGGCTACACCTTC. This sequence encodes CASSSPRTGNSYGYTF.

This clone came up a few times. The gene calls are TRBV12-5 and TRBJ2-5; TRBD2 agrees at 9 bases. The trim removed 1 base at V and 3 bases at J, leaving 3 bases unmatched. Germline CDR1 and CDR2: LGHNT and FRNRAP. The CDR3 is 15 amino acids. CDR3 residues: CASGLGGLAKETQYF. DNA for the CDR3: TGTGCTAGTGGTTTGGGCGGACTAGCGAAAGAGACCCAGTACTTC.

The rearrangement uses TRBV18 and TRBJ1-1; 7 bases line up with TRBD1. Looked up from germline, CDR1 is KGHSH and CDR2 is LQKENI. The CDR3 runs 15 residues. Trimming at V came to 5 bases and at J to 1 base, leaving 7 bases not matched to a gene. The CDR3 DNA follows: TGTGCCAGCTCAGGGGGAAGACAGGGGAACACTGAAGCTTTCTTT. It translates to CASSGGRQGNTEAFF. Using reference TRBV18 and TRBJ1-1 for the parts outside the CDR3, the full variable domain is NAGVMQNPRHLVRRRGQEARLRCSPMKGHSHVYWYRQLPEEGLKFMVYLQKENIIDESGMPKERFSAEFPKEGPSILRIQQVVRGDSAAYFCASSGGRQGNTEAFFGQGTRLTVV.

The chain employs TRBV6-5 and TRBJ2-1; TRBD2 matches 8 bases. Germline CDR1 and CDR2: MNHEY and SVGAGI. The CDR3 is made up of 16 amino acids. V dropped 0 bases and J dropped 9; count of bases not matched to a gene: 10. CDR3 sequence reads: CASSYSDGRAAGEQFF. The DNA for the CDR3 is TGTGCCAGCAGTTACTCAGACGGGAGGGCTGCTGGTGAGCAGTTCTTC.

The chain is built from TRBV25-1 and TRBJ2-7; the match to TRBD2 covers 11 bases. The CDR3 has 14 amino acids. After removal of 6 bases from V and 7 bases from J, the junction contained 8 bases not matched to a gene. CDR1 is MGHDK, CDR2 SYGVNS, per germline. For the CDR3, the DNA is TGTGCCAGCAGGGTAGCGGGAGGGTTTGGTGAGCAGTACTTC. Translated: CASRVAGGFGEQYF.

The table lists this clone with a count of one. This sequence joins TRBV7-9 and TRBJ2-2; a weak D match, TRBD1 (6 bases). The CDR3 sequence is 15 residues long. Trimming took off 5 bases at V and 0 bases at J, with 10 bases between the two ends. Per germline, CDR1 SEHNR and CDR2 FQNEAQ (reference sequence). The CDR3 is CASSHYRANTGELFF. CDR3 bases: TGTGCCAGCAGCCATTACAGGGCGAACACCGGGGAGCTGTTTTTT.

The gene calls are TRBV28 and TRBJ2-5, with D possibly TRBD2 on 6 matching bases. Per germline, CDR1 MDHEN and CDR2 SYDVKM. The CDR3 extends over 12 amino acids. V lost 1 base and J 14 bases, leaving 14 bases between the germline ends. The CDR3 loop reads CASSLLAGLTYF. The CDR3 DNA is TGTGCCAGCAGTTTATTGGCGGGACTGACTTACTTC.

The chain links TRBV30 to TRBJ2-4; no clear D gene. This CDR3 has 11 residues. From germline, CDR1 is GTSNPN and CDR2 SVGIG (reference sequence). Trimming shortened V by 2 bases and J by 9 bases, and 8 bases separated the two germline ends. DNA for the CDR3: TGTGCCTGGAGTTCGAGGTCCATTCAGTACTTC. It specifies CAWSSRSIQYF. Full variable domain (rest looked up from reference TRBV30 and TRBJ2-4): SQTIHQWPATLVQPVGSPLSLECTVEGTSNPNLYWYRQAAGRGLQLLFYSVGIGQISSEVPQNLSASRPQDRQFILSSKKLLLSDSGFYLCAWSSRSIQYFGAGTRLSVL.

The rearrangement links TRBV7-9 to TRBJ2-7; D is perhaps TRBD1 (6 bases). V was trimmed by 4 bases and J by 6 bases, leaving 10 bases between them. CDR3 length: 12 residues. Germline V CDR1 and CDR2: SEHNR, FQNEAQ (reference sequence). The CDR3 protein is CASSYTGLEQYF. For the CDR3, the DNA is TGTGCCAGCAGCTATACAGGGCTCGAGCAGTACTTC.

This clone appeared many times. CDR3 region: CASSLVSRQASSYNSPLHF. The CDR3, as DNA: TGCGCCAGCAGCTTGGTCTCTCGGCAGGCGAGCTCCTATAATTCACCCCTCCACTTT. The gene calls are TRBV5-1 and TRBJ1-6; D gene uncertain. The germline V gene has CDR1 SGHRS and CDR2 YFSETQ. V was clipped by 0 bases and J by 0 bases, with 16 bases between them. This CDR3 is 19 amino acids long.

This sequence joins TRBV19 and TRBJ1-2; TRBD1 agrees at 8 bases. This CDR3 has 14 residues. Germline CDR1 and CDR2: LNHDA and SQIVND (reference sequence). V trimming: 5 bases; J trimming: 3 bases; junction bases outside the gene matches: 5. In nucleotides, the CDR3 is TGTGCCAGTAGTGCCCAGGGGGCGGACTATGGCTACACCTTC. This encodes CASSAQGADYGYTF.

The rearrangement uses TRBV19 and TRBJ2-7; perhaps TRBD1 as D (6 bases). This CDR3 has 14 amino acids. With 4 bases removed from V and 2 bases from J, the gap between germline ends came to 12 bases. Germline V gene lookup returns CDR1 LNHDA and CDR2 SQIVND (reference sequence). CDR3 coding DNA: TGTGCCAGTAGTACCGGACAGAATCCCTACGAGCAGTACTTC. Translation gives CASSTGQNPYEQYF.

The CDR3 spells CASSSNYATSRETQYF. For the CDR3, the DNA is TGTGCCAGCAGTTCAAACTACGCGACGAGTAGAGAGACCCAGTACTTC. This chain connects TRBV27 to TRBJ2-5; D remains unclear. V gave up 4 bases and J gave up 4 bases, with 19 bases separating them. Germline CDR1 and CDR2: MNHEY and SMNVEV (reference sequence). CDR3 length: 16 residues.

The chain uses TRBV28 and TRBJ1-6; D might be TRBD1 (6 bases). Germline loops: CDR1 MDHEN, CDR2 SYDVKM. Trimming took off 5 bases at V and 5 bases at J, with 13 bases between the two ends. The length of the CDR3 is 15 residues. The CDR3 loop is CASSLRGQNNSPLHF. CDR3 DNA: TGTGCCAGCAGTCTCCGAGGACAGAATAATTCACCCCTCCACTTT.

With regard to this clone: In this CDR3 the conserved last residue, phenylalanine or tryptophan, is missing, so a read error is likely. No DNA is shown, since the ends of the CDR3 on it are uncertain; the CDR3 is the one TCRdb lists. This rearrangement joins TRBV7-2 to TRBJ2-3; the table's D gene call, TRBD1, was not cross checked with the DNA. Germline-derived CDR1 and CDR2 are SGHTA and FQGNSA. The CDR3 length equals 15 residues, ends included. CDR3 amino acids: CASSPQGALAPRLWV.

DNA for the CDR3: TGTGCCAGCAGCTTAGGTGAGGTAACTGAAGCTTTCTTT. Translated: CASSLGEVTEAFF. The chain is built from TRBV7-9 and TRBJ1-1; D uncertain. Germline V gene lookup returns CDR1 SEHNR and CDR2 FQNEAQ (reference sequence). The CDR3 covers 13 residues. V was clipped by 1 base and J by 5 bases, with 8 bases between them.